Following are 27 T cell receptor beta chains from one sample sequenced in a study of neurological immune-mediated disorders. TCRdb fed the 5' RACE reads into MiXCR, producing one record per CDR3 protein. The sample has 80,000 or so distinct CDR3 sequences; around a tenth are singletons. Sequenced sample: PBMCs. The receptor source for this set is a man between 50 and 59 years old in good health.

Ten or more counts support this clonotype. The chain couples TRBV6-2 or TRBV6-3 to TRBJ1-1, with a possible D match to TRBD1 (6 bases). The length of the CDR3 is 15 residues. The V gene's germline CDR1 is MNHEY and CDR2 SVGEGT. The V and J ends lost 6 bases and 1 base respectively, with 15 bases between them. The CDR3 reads CASSLPGHQNTEAFF. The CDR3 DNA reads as TGTGCCAGCAGCCTCCCGGGACACCAGAACACTGAAGCTTTCTTT.

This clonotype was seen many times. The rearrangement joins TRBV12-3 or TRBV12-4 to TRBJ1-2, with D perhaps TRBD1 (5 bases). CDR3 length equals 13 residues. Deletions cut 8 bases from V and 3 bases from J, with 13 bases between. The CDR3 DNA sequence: TGTGCCAGCTCGACAGCTAACTACTATGGCTACACCTTC. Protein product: CASSTANYYGYTF.

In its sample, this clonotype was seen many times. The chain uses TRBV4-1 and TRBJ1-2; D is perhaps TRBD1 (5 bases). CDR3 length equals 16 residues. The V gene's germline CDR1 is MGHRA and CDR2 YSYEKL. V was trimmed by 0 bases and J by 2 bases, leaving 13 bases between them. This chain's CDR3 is CASSQERTGGNYGYTF. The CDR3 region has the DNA TGCGCCAGCAGCCAAGAGAGAACAGGTGGCAACTATGGCTACACCTTC.

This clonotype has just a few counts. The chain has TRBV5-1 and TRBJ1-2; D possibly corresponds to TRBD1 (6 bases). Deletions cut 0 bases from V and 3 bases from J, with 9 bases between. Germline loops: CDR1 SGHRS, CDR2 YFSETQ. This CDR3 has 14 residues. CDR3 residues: CASSLEGGHYGYTF. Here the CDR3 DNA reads TGCGCCAGCAGCTTGGAGGGGGGTCACTATGGCTACACCTTC.

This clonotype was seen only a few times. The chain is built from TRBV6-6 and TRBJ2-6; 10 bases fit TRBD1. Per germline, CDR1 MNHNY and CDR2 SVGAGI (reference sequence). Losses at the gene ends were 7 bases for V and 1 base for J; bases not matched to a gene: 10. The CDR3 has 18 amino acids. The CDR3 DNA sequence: TGTGCCAGCAACCCACGACAGGGGGCGCCTTCTGGGGCCAACGTCCTGACTTTC. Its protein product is CASNPRQGAPSGANVLTF.

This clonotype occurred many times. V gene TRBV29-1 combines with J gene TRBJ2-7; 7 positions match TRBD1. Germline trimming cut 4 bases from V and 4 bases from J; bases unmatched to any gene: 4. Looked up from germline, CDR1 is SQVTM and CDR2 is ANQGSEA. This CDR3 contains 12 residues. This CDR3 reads CSVGGQTYEQYF. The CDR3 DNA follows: TGCAGCGTTGGGGGACAGACTTACGAGCAGTACTTC.

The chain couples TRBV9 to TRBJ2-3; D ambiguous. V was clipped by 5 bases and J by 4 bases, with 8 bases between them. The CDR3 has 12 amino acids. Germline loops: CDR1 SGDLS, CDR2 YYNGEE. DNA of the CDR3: TGTGCCAGCAGAGTGAGTGCAGATACGCAGTATTTT. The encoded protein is CASRVSADTQYF.

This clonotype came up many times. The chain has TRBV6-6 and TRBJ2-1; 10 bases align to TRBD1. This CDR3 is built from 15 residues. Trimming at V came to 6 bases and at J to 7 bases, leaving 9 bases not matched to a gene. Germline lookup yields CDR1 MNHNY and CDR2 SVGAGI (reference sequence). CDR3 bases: TGTGCCAGCAGCACAGACAGGGGGCGCGTAAATGAGCAGTTCTTC. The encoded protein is CASSTDRGRVNEQFF.

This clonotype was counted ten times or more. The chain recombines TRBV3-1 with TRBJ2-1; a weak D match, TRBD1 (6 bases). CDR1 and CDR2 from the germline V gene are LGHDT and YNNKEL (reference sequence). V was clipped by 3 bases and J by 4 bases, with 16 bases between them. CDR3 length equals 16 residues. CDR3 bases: TGTGCCAGCAGCCAGGGAACAACAGGGTCATACAATGAGCAGTTCTTC. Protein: CASSQGTTGSYNEQFF.

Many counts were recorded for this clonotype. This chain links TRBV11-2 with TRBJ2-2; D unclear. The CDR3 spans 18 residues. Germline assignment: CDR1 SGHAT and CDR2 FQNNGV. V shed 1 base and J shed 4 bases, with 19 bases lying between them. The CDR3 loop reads CASSLVPPEVQPTGELFF. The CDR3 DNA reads TGTGCCAGCAGCTTAGTCCCCCCCGAGGTCCAGCCCACCGGGGAGCTGTTTTTT.

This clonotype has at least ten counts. As DNA, the CDR3 is TGTGCCAGCAGCTTAGGCGGGGGTAATGAAAAACTGTTTTTT. Translating it yields CASSLGGGNEKLFF. The chain carries TRBV7-2 and TRBJ1-4, with a weak D call TRBD1 (5 bases). Germline CDR1 SGHTA, CDR2 FQGNSA. V lost 1 base to trimming and J lost 4 bases, with 7 bases between them. There are 14 residues in the CDR3.

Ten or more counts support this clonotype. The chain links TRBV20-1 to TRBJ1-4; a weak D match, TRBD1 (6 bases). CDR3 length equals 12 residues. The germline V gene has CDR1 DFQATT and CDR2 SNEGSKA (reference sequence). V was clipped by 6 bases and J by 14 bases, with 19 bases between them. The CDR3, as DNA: TGCAGTGCCTCCACAGGGCAAAGGGGGCTGTTTTTT. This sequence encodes CSASTGQRGLFF.

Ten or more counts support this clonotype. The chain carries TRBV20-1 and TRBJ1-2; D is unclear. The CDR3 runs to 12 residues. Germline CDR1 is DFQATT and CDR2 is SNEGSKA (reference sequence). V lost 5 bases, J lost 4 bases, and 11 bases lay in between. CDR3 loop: CSAVVEGYGYTF. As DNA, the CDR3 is TGCAGTGCTGTGGTGGAGGGCTATGGCTACACCTTC.

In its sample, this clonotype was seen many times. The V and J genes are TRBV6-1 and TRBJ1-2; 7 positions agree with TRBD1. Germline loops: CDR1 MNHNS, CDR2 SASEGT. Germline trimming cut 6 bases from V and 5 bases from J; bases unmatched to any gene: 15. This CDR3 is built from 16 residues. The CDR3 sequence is CASRERGTASQYGYTF. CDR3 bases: TGTGCCAGCAGAGAAAGGGGGACAGCATCACAATATGGCTACACCTTC.

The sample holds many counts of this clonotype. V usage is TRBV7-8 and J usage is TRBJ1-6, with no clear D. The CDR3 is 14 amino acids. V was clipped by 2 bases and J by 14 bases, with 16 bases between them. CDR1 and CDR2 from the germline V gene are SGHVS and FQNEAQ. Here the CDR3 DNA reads TGTGCCAGCAGCTTATTCAAACGGGAGTTGACCCTCCACTTT. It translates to CASSLFKRELTLHF.

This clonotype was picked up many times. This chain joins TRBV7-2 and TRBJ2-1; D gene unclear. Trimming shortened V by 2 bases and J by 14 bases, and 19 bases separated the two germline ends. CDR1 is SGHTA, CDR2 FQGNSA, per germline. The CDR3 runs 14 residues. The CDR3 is CASSLTLVFDGKFF. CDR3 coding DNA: TGTGCCAGCAGCTTAACCCTCGTGTTCGATGGAAAGTTCTTC.

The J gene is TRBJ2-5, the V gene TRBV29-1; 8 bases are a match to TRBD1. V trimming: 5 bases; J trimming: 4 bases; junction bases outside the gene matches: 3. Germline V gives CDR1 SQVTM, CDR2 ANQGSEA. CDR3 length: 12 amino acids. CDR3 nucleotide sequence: TGCAGCGTTTCCGACAGGGGAGAGACCCAGTACTTC. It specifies CSVSDRGETQYF.

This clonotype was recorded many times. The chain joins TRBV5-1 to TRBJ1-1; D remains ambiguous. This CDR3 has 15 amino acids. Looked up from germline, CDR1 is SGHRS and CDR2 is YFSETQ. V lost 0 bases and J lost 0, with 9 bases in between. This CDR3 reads CASSLDRRMNTEAFF. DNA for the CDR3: TGCGCCAGCAGCTTGGATCGACGGATGAACACTGAAGCTTTCTTT.

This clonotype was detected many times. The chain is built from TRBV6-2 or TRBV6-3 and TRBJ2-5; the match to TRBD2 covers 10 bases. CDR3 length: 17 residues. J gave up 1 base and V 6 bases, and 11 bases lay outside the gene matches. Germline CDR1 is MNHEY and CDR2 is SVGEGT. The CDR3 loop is CASSPHSWTSGQETQYF. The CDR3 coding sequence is TGTGCCAGCAGCCCCCACTCGTGGACTAGCGGCCAAGAGACCCAGTACTTC.

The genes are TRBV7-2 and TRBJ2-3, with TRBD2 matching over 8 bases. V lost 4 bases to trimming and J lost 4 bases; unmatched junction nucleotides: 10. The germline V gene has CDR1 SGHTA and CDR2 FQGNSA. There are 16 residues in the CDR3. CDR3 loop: CASSSLPGTSADTQYF. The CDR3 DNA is TGTGCCAGCAGCTCACTCCCCGGGACTAGTGCAGATACGCAGTATTTT.

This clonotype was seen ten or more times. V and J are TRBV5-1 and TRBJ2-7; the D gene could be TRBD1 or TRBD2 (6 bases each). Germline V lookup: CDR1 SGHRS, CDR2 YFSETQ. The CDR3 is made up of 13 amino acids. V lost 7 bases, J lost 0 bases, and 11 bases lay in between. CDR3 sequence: CASWRDNSYEQYF. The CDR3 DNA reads TGCGCCAGCTGGCGGGACAACTCCTACGAGCAGTACTTC.

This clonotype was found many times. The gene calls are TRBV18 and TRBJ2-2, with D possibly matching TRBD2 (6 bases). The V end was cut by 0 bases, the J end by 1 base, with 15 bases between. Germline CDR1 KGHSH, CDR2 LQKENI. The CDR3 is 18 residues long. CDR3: CASSPPSGEARNTGELFF. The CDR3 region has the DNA TGTGCCAGCTCACCACCGTCGGGGGAAGCTAGGAACACCGGGGAGCTGTTTTTT. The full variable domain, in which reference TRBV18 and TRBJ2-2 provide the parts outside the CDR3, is NAGVMQNPRHLVRRRGQEARLRCSPMKGHSHVYWYRQLPEEGLKFMVYLQKENIIDESGMPKERFSAEFPKEGPSILRIQQVVRGDSAAYFCASSPPSGEARNTGELFFGEGSRLTVL.

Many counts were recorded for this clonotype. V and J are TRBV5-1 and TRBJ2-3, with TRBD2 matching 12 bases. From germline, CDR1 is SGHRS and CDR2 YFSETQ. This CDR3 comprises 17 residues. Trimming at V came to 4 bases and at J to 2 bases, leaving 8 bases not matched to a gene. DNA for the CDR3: TGCGCCAGCAGCGGGGGACTAGCGGGTAGAAACACAGATACGCAGTATTTT. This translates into CASSGGLAGRNTDTQYF.

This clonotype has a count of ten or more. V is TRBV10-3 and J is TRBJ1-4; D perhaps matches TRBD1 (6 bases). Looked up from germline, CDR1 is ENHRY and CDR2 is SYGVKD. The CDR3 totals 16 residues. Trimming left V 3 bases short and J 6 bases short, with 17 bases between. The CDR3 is CAISDTGTRVYEKLFF. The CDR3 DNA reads TGTGCCATCAGTGATACGGGGACAAGGGTCTATGAAAAACTGTTTTTT.

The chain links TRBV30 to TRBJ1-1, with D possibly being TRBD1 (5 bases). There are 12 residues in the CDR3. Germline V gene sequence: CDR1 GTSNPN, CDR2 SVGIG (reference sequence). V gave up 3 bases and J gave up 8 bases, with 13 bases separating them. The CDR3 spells CAWSPSGAEAFF. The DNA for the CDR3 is TGTGCCTGGAGCCCCTCCGGGGCAGAAGCTTTCTTT.

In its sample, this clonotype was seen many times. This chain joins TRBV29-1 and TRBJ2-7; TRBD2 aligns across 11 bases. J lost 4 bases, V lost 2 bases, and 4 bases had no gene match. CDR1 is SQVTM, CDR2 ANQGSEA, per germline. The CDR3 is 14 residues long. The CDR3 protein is CSVETSGSGYEQYF. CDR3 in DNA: TGCAGCGTTGAAACTAGCGGGAGTGGGTACGAGCAGTACTTC.

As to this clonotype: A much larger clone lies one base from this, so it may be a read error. In DNA, the CDR3 is TGTGCCAGCACCGGGACAGAGTTAGGGGGCTACACCTTC. Its protein product is CASTGTELGGYTF. This chain links TRBV28 with TRBJ1-2; 7 bases are a match to TRBD1. Germline trimming cut 7 bases from V and 8 bases from J; bases unmatched to any gene: 10. The CDR3 sequence is 13 residues long. Germline loops: CDR1 MDHEN, CDR2 SYDVKM.